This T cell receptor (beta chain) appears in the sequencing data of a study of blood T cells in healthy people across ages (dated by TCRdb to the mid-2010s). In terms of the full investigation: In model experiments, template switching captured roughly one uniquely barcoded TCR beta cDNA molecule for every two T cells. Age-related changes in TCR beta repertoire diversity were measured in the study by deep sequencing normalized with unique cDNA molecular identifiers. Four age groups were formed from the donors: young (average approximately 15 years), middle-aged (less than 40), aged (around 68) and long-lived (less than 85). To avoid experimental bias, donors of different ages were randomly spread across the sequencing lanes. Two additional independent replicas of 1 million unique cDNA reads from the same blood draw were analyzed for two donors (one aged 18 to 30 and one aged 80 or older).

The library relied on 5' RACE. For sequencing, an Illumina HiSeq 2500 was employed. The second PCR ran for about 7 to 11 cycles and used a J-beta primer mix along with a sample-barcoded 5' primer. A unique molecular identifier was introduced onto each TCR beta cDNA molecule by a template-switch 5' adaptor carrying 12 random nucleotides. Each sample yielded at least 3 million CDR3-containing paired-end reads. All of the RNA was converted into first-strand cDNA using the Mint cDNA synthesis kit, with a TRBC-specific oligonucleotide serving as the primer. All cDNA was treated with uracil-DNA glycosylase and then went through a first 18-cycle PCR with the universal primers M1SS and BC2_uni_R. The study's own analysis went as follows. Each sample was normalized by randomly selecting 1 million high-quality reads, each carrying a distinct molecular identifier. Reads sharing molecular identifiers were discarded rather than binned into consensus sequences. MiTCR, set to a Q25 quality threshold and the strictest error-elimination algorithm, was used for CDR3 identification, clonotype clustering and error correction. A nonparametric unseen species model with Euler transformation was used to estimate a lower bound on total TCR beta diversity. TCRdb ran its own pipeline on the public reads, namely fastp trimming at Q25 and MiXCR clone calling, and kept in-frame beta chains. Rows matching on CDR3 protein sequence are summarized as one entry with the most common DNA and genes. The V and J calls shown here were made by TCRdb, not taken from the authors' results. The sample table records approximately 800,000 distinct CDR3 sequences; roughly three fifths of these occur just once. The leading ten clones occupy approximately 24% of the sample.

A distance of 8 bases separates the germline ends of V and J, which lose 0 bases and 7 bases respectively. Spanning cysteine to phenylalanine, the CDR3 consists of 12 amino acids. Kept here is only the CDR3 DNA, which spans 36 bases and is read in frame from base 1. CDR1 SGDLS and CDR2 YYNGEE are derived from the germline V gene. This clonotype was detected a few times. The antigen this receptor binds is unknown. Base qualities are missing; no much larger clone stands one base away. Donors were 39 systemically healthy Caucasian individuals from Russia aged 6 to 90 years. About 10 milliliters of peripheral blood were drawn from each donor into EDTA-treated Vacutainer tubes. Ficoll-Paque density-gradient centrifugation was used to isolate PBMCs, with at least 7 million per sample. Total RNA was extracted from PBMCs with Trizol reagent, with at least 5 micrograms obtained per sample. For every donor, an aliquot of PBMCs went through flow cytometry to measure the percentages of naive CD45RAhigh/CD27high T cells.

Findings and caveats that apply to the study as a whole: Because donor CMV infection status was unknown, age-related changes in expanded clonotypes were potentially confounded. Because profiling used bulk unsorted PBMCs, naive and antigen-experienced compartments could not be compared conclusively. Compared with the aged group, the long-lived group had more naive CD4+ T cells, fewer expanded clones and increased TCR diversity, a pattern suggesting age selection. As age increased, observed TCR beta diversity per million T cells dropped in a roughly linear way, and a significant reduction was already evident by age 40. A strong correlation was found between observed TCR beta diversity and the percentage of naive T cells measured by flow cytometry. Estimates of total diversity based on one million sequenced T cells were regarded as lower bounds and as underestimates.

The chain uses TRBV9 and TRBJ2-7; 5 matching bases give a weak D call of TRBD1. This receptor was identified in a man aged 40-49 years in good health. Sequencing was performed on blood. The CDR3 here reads CASSVEDNEQYF. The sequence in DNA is TGTGCCAGCAGCGTAGAGGACAATGAGCAGTACTTC.